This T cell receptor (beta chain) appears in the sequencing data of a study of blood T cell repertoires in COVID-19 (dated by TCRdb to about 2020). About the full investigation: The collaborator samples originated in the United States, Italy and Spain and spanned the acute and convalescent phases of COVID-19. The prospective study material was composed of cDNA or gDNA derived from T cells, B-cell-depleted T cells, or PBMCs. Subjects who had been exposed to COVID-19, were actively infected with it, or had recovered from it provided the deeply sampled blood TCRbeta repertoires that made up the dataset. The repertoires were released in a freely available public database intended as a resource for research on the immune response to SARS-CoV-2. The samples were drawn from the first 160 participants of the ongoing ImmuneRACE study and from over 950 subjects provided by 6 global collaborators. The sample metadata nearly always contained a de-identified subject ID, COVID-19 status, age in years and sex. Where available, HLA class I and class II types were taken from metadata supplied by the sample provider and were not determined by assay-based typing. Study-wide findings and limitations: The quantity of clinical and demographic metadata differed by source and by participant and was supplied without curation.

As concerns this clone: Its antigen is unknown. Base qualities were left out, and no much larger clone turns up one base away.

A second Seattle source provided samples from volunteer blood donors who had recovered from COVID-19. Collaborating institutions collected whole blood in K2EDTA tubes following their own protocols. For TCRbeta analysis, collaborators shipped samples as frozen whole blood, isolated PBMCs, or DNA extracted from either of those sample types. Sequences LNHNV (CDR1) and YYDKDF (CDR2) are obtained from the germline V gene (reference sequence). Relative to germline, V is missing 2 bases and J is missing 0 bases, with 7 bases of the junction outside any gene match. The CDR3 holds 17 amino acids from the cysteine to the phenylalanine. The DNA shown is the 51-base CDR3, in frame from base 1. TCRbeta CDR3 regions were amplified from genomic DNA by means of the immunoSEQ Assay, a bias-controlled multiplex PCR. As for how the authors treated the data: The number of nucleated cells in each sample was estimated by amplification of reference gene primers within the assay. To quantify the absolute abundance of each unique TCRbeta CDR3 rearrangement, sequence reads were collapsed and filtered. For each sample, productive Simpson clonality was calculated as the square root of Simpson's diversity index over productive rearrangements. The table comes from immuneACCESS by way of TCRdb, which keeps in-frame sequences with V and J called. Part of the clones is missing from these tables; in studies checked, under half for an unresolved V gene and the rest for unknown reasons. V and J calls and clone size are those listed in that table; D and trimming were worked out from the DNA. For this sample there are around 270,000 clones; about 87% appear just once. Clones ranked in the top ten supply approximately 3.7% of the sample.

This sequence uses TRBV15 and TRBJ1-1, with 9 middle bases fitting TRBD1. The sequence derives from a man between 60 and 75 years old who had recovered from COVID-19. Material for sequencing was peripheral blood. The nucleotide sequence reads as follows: TGTGCCACCAGCAGACCCGGGACAGGGCTTATGAACACTGAAGCTTTCTTT. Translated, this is CATSRPGTGLMNTEAFF. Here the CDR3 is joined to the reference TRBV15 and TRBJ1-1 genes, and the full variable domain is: DAMVIQNPRYQVTQFGKPVTLSCSQTLNHNVMYWYQQKSSQAPKLLFHYYDKDFNNEADTPDNFQSRRPNTSFCFLDIRSPGLGDTAMYLCATSRPGTGLMNTEAFFGQGTRLTVV.